The following is a T cell receptor (beta chain) sequence with its context. Its antigen target is currently unknown. Base qualities are missing; no much larger clone stands one base away. Using the deep immunoSEQ assay, multiplex PCR amplified TCR CDR3 regions from genomic DNA. Extracted genomic DNA from each cell subset was spread evenly across all wells of several immunoSEQ 96-well plates, with each plate serving as a replicate. For sorted subsets, 200 to 250 ng genomic DNA, equal to tens of thousands of T cell genomes, was loaded into each replicate PCR. The purified libraries were quantified using a Qubit 3.0 fluorometer, sized with a Bioanalyzer 2100, and then quantified again using the KAPA Library Quantification kit. Every immunoSEQ 96-well plate was sequenced on a separate single-read 150-cycle Illumina NextSeq 550 flow cell. Concerning the study's data processing: The immunoSEQ output contained only junctional sequences without quality scores, so filtering could not match that applied to full-length reads. To assign V/J genes and CDR3, sequences were annotated using PyIR, a Python wrapper for IgBLAST v1.9, with IMGT germline references. Reads were removed for weak V/J assignments (E-value above 1e-6), missing CDR3, stop codons, out-of-frame junctions, or ambiguous translated residues. V3J clonotypes were defined by identical inferred V gene, J gene, and CDR3 amino acid sequence. The percentage overlap between two repertoires was calculated by dividing the number of shared unique clonotypes by the size of the smaller repertoire. RTK rarefaction, the Chao1 estimator, and Recon v2.1 estimates of unobserved clonotypes were used to assess repertoire richness. Generation probabilities for all TCRbeta clonotypes obtained by the gDNA method from a few donors were computed using OLGA. TCRdb took over this immuneACCESS table, retaining in-frame rearrangements with V and J assigned. Such tables are incomplete; in checked studies, under half of the missing clones stem from an unresolved V gene, and the remainder is unexplained. The V and J calls and clone size were taken over from that table, and D and trimming were inferred from the DNA. Across this sample there are approximately 1,000,000 clones, with 70% to 80% seen only once. The ten largest account for approximately 0.95% of the sample.

These data come from a study of shared clonotypes between healthy human individuals (dated by TCRdb to about 2020). For context, the study as a whole: A couple of women and a few men aged 18 to 49 years were included in the cohort. Each donor's leukapheresis produced roughly between roughly 0.85 and 9.5 billion PBMCs. For each donor, CD4 naive and CD4 memory were each given three plates, CD8 naive was given two plates, and CD8 memory was given one plate. The study deeply sequenced blood TCR repertoires of several healthy adults to estimate repertoire size and the extent of clonotype sharing between individuals. Libraries were prepared and TCR repertoires were sequenced by different laboratories using diverse techniques, in order to increase sequencing depth and limit assay-specific biases. The paper as a whole reports these results and caveats: When a few donors were compared, the shared fraction of clonotypes was about 5% for naive CD4, 3.5% to 4% for naive CD8, 2% to 2.5% for memory CD4, and 0.35% to 0.4% for memory CD8. Rarefaction of sorted-subset datasets indicated incomplete sequencing despite the large sequencing depth. The small number of donors limited the genetic and exposure-history diversity represented. Based on pairwise subsampling, the degree of clonotype sharing among donors was expected to be affected by sequencing depth. Compared with non-shared clonotypes, the clonotypes found in all four sorted-subset donors had higher generation probabilities. Sampling was limited to blood, and TCR repertoires in tissue likely differ from TCR repertoires in blood. Larger estimated clonotype richness was generally found for naive subsets than for memory subsets.

The germline V gene supplies CDR1 SGHRS and CDR2 YFSETQ. V and J lose 4 bases and 8 bases, and a span of 16 bases separates them. The CDR3 runs 14 amino acids, cysteine and phenylalanine included. Just CDR3 DNA is preserved here, 42 bases in frame from base 1. Healthy HIV-negative adults with no recently reported acute infections or vaccinations were included as donors. All donors were Caucasian adults living in Nashville, Tennessee, USA. CD4+ T cells were enriched by magnetic negative selection, after which naive cells were positively selected on CD45RA and the negative fraction was taken as the memory subset. Blood was obtained by leukapheresis, after which PBMCs were separated by Ficoll-Histopaque density gradient centrifugation and cryopreserved in liquid nitrogen vapor phase. Analytical flow cytometry was used to check the purity and quantity of every magnetically sorted T cell population. Genomic DNA was isolated from each sorted fraction and quantified by UV absorbance on a Nanodrop 2000c.

Sequences were obtained from memory CD4+ T cells from PBMCs. The meaning of the sample's cell subset or site label: CD45RA-negative fraction. The source of this sequence is a man aged 18-30 years in good health. Some clones in this sample may be carry-over from other donors' samples. Here the chain combines TRBV5-1 and TRBJ2-1; matching of 7 bases hints at TRBD2 as the D gene. CDR3 region: CASSPGAGDDEQFF. In nucleotides, the sequence is TGCGCCAGCAGCCCGGGGGCGGGAGACGATGAGCAGTTCTTC.